The T cell receptor (beta chain) described here comes from a study of shared clonotypes between healthy human individuals. Study as a whole: The donor pool was made up of a couple of women and three men aged 18 to 49.

Naive CD8 cells lacked CD45RO and underwent positive selection for CCR7, leaving out terminally differentiated effector memory CD45RA+ cells. Donors included only healthy HIV-negative adults lacking recent acute infections or vaccinations. Concerning this clone: Its antigen is not identified.

The V gene's germline CDR1 is ENHRY and CDR2 SYGVKD. The CDR3 consists of 17 residues. Trimming cost V 3 bases and J 4 bases, with 21 bases left between them. Genomic DNA of every subset was divided equally among multiple immunoSEQ plates. Profiling relied on immunoSEQ multiplex PCR, and the TCRdb table lists in-frame clones only, not all of them. Found here are roughly 1,800,000 clones, about 95% of them singletons; the top ten hold approximately 1%. Study-level findings and limits: Inspection by rarefaction showed sorted-subset sequencing to be incomplete despite large depth.

The receptor comes from a man between 18 and 29 years old in good health. V gene TRBV10-3 combines with J gene TRBJ2-5, with a possible D match to TRBD1 (6 bases). What was sequenced was naive CD8+ T cells sorted from blood. CDR3 nucleotides: TGTGCCATCAGTGAAGTTACCGTACAGGGTGGGCGAGAGACCCAGTACTTC. It translates to CAISEVTVQGGRETQYF.